A selection of T cell receptor beta chains follows, all from one sample in a study of cytomegalovirus exposure and HLA in healthy donors. TCRdb's copy holds only in-frame clones and misses some; the assay was immunoSEQ multiplex PCR. The sample carries about 170,000 clones, just under 90% recorded once. The sample consisted of PBMCs. The receptors stem from a woman younger than 30 in good health and CMV-seropositive. Both conserved end residues are part of each CDR3. A D gene is named only where the DNA matches it firmly. The listing skips clone size in some rows; elsewhere it reads once, few, many or a size class.

-,-,TRBV5-6,TRBJ1-5,CASSERAEARNQPQHF,TGTGCCAGCAGCGAGCGGGCGGAGGCCCGCAATCAGCCCCAGCATTTT
TRBD2,-,TRBV6-5,TRBJ2-1,CASSYSLAGVLGEQFF,TGTGCCAGCAGTTACTCACTAGCGGGAGTCCTAGGTGAGCAGTTCTTC
TRBD1,-,TRBV30,TRBJ2-2,CAWAGTVVTGELFF,TGTGCCTGGGCCGGGACAGTGGTCACCGGGGAGCTGTTTTTT
-,-,TRBV30,TRBJ1-4,CAWSVSDEKLFF,TGTGCCTGGAGCGTCTCTGATGAAAAACTGTTTTTT
-,-,TRBV5-1,TRBJ2-3,CASSLDTYTQYF,TGCGCCAGCAGCTTAGATACTTATACGCAGTATTTT
-,-,TRBV28,TRBJ1-1,CASSWPGFKSTEAFF,TGTGCCAGCAGTTGGCCAGGGTTTAAGAGCACTGAAGCTTTCTTT
TRBD1,-,TRBV25-1,TRBJ1-4,CASSRGTGSTNEKLFF,TGTGCCAGCAGTCGAGGGACAGGGTCGACTAATGAAAAACTGTTTTTT
-,-,TRBV6-5,TRBJ2-7,CASIVQVPFGYEQYF,TGTGCCAGCATCGTCCAAGTGCCGTTCGGCTACGAGCAGTACTTC
-,-,TRBV20-1,TRBJ2-3,CSASRADTQYF,TGCAGTGCTTCCAGGGCAGATACGCAGTATTTT
-,-,TRBV28,TRBJ2-1,CASSLWSGSSYNEQFF,TGTGCCAGCAGTTTATGGTCGGGGAGCTCCTACAATGAGCAGTTCTTC
TRBD1,-,TRBV7-9,TRBJ1-2,CASNPRTGNYGYTF,TGTGCCAGCAATCCGCGGACAGGGAACTATGGCTACACCTTC
-,-,TRBV7-3,TRBJ2-5,CASSLVVQETQYF,TGTGCCAGCAGCTTAGTAGTACAAGAGACCCAGTACTTC
-,-,TRBV5-1,TRBJ2-3,CASSLGHSTDTQYF,TGCGCCAGCAGCTTGGGACACAGCACAGATACGCAGTATTTT
TRBD2,-,TRBV7-2,TRBJ2-5,CASSFGLAGNQETQYF,TGTGCCAGCAGCTTTGGACTAGCGGGTAACCAAGAGACCCAGTACTTC
TRBD1,once,TRBV5-1,TRBJ1-2,CASSFKQGALVWGYTF,TGCGCCAGCAGCTTTAAACAGGGGGCTCTGGTGTGGGGCTACACCTTC
TRBD1,few,TRBV7-3,TRBJ2-3,CASSPDRGGETDTQYF,TGTGCCAGCAGCCCGGACAGGGGAGGGGAGACAGATACGCAGTATTTT
-,-,TRBV10-3,TRBJ1-2,CAISESGLSYGYTF,TGTGCCATCAGTGAGTCGGGACTCAGCTATGGCTACACCTTC
TRBD1,-,TRBV5-1,TRBJ2-1,CASSSGQGANEQFF,TGCGCCAGCAGCTCCGGACAGGGGGCCAATGAGCAGTTCTTC
-,-,TRBV18,TRBJ1-2,CASSLQGLYGYTF,TGTGCCAGCTCACTTCAGGGGCTCTATGGCTACACCTTC
TRBD1,-,TRBV7-9,TRBJ2-1,CASSLAFGTEEINEQFF,TGTGCCAGCAGCTTAGCGTTTGGGACAGAAGAGATCAATGAGCAGTTCTTC
TRBD1,-,TRBV10-1,TRBJ2-7,CASSEQRTGSVPYF,TGCGCCAGCAGTGAGCAGAGGACAGGGAGCGTCCCGTACTTC
-,-,TRBV6-1,TRBJ2-5,CASSKVGTASETQYF,TGTGCCAGCAGTAAAGTGGGGACTGCCTCGGAGACCCAGTACTTC
-,-,TRBV7-8,TRBJ2-1,CASSASGGDEQFF,TGTGCCAGCAGCGCGTCTGGGGGCGATGAGCAGTTCTTC
-,-,TRBV30,TRBJ1-1,CAWSGQGISFF,TGTGCCTGGAGTGGGCAGGGGATCTCTTTCTTT
-,-,TRBV7-9,TRBJ1-1,CASSHSRGGTEAFF,TGTGCCAGCAGCCATAGCCGGGGAGGCACTGAAGCTTTCTTT
TRBD2,-,TRBV5-8,TRBJ2-3,CASSRTSTSGKDTQYF,TGTGCCAGCAGCCGAACGTCGACTAGCGGTAAAGATACGCAGTATTTT
-,-,TRBV5-4,TRBJ1-1,CASSGNRANTEAFF,TGTGCCAGCAGCGGAAACAGGGCGAACACTGAAGCTTTCTTT
TRBD2,-,TRBV27,TRBJ2-3,CASSFSGSADTQYF,TGTGCCAGCAGTTTCAGCGGGAGTGCAGATACGCAGTATTTT
TRBD2,-,TRBV18,TRBJ2-1,CASSRSGGSYNEQFF,TGTGCCAGCTCCCGGTCGGGAGGCTCGTACAATGAGCAGTTCTTC
TRBD1,-,TRBV7-9,TRBJ2-3,CASSYRGTDTQYF,TGTGCCAGCAGCTACAGGGGTACAGATACGCAGTATTTT
-,-,TRBV27,TRBJ2-1,CASSFSGLYNEQFF,TGTGCCAGCAGTTTCAGTGGCCTCTACAATGAGCAGTTCTTC
-,-,TRBV29-1,TRBJ1-1,CSVAGDTEAFF,TGCAGCGTTGCAGGGGACACTGAAGCTTTCTTT
-,-,TRBV19,TRBJ2-7,CASSIDQRTVSF,TGTGCCAGTAGTATAGATCAGCGGACAGTTTCATTC
-,-,TRBV30,TRBJ2-3,CAGATDTQYF,TGTGCCGGAGCCACAGATACGCAGTATTTT
-,-,TRBV12-5,TRBJ1-1,CASGLVLAKDTEAFF,TGTGCTAGTGGTTTGGTACTCGCGAAAGACACTGAAGCTTTCTTT
TRBD2,-,TRBV27,TRBJ2-7,CASSLSWASGFLQYEQYF,TGTGCCAGCAGTTTATCCTGGGCTAGCGGGTTCCTTCAATACGAGCAGTACTTC
TRBD2,-,TRBV11-2,TRBJ2-7,CASSFVAVAGGYEQYF,TGTGCCAGCAGCTTCGTGGCGGTAGCGGGTGGTTACGAGCAGTACTTC
TRBD2,-,TRBV12-5,TRBJ2-7,CASATAPGGNPREQYF,TGTGCTAGCGCCACCGCCCCCGGGGGGAATCCGCGCGAGCAGTACTTC
-,-,TRBV5-1,TRBJ2-1,CASSLSQVYNEQFF,TGCGCCAGCAGCTTGTCACAGGTTTACAATGAGCAGTTCTTC
-,-,TRBV7-2,TRBJ1-5,CASSRGVNQPQHF,TGTGCCAGCAGCCGAGGAGTCAATCAGCCCCAGCATTTT
TRBD2,-,TRBV6-6,TRBJ2-1,CASNARREGLDEQFF,TGTGCCAGCAACGCCCGGCGGGAGGGCTTGGATGAGCAGTTCTTC
TRBD2,-,TRBV4-3,TRBJ2-5,CASSQGVGLAGVETQYF,TGCGCCAGCAGCCAAGGTGTAGGACTAGCGGGAGTAGAGACCCAGTACTTC
TRBD2,-,TRBV30,TRBJ2-1,CAWSVSRGRPYNEQFF,TGTGCCTGGAGTGTATCGCGGGGGAGGCCCTACAATGAGCAGTTCTTC
TRBD1,-,TRBV30,TRBJ1-2,CAWIGQGAPGYTF,TGTGCCTGGATTGGACAGGGGGCCCCGGGCTACACCTTC
-,few,TRBV2,TRBJ1-2,CASRGPYGYTF,TGTGCCAGCAGGGGCCCCTATGGCTACACCTTC